Below, 7 T cell receptor beta chains from the same sample are listed, as sequenced in a study of Ad26.COV2.S vaccination and SARS-CoV-2 variants. Sequencing used immunoSEQ multiplex PCR; TCRdb keeps in-frame clones, though not all of them. The table lists around 420,000 clones, over 75% of them singletons, with 3.6% in the top ten. Treatment described: roughly 18 received Ad26.COV2.S at low or high dose, single or two shots; roughly 5 received placebo; per-sample allocation not given. The investigators took samples on day 63 after the first vaccine or placebo injection. The source material was peripheral blood, sampled in a trial of Ad26.COV2.S vaccine versus placebo. The receptors shown here come from a person aged 18-65 years who received the Ad26.COV2.S COVID-19 vaccine or a placebo.

This rearrangement joins TRBV7-8 to TRBJ2-2; TRBD1 agrees at 8 bases. The CDR3 totals 15 residues. Germline V gives CDR1 SGHVS, CDR2 FQNEAQ. J gave up 6 bases and V 5 bases, and 8 bases lay outside the gene matches. The DNA for the CDR3 is TGTGCCAGCAGCCGTCCAGCACAGGGGGCCGGGGAGCTGTTTTTT. Protein product: CASSRPAQGAGELFF.

The V and J genes are TRBV4-2 and TRBJ2-2; 9 bases align to TRBD1. This CDR3 region has 19 residues. Per the germline V gene, CDR1 is LGHNA and CDR2 is YNFKEQ. V lost 4 bases to trimming and J lost 0 bases; unmatched junction nucleotides: 12. The CDR3 nucleotides are TGTGCCAGCAGCCCTCAAAACACAGGGGGCCGTACGAACACCGGGGAGCTGTTTTTT. Its translation: CASSPQNTGGRTNTGELFF.

This clone turned up a few times. The chain employs TRBV4-1 and TRBJ2-7; possibly TRBD1 or TRBD2 for D (5 bases each). CDR1 and CDR2 from the germline V gene are MGHRA and YSYEKL. This CDR3 spans 15 amino acids. Trimming removed 2 bases from V and 4 bases from J, with 15 bases in between. CDR3 loop: CASSQNRDGPYEQYF. CDR3 DNA sequence: TGCGCCAGCAGCCAAAACCGGGACGGGCCATACGAGCAGTACTTC.

The chain recombines TRBV18 with TRBJ2-7; 11 bases map to TRBD1. V shed 3 bases and J 2 bases; nucleotides not matched to a gene: 0. This CDR3 comprises 14 residues. Germline V CDR1 and CDR2: KGHSH, LQKENI. The CDR3 sequence is CASSPGQGAYEQYF. CDR3 in DNA: TGTGCCAGCTCACCGGGACAGGGGGCCTACGAGCAGTACTTC.

This clone occurred once. The chain employs TRBV16 and TRBJ1-2; a weak D match, TRBD1 (5 bases). CDR1 is KGHSY and CDR2 is FQNENV in the germline V gene. The length of the CDR3 is 15 residues. V gave up 0 bases and J gave up 3 bases, with 11 bases separating them. CDR3 amino acids: CASSQSTPGDYGYTF. As DNA, the CDR3 is TGTGCCAGCAGCCAATCGACCCCGGGGGACTATGGCTACACCTTC.

In its sample, this clone was seen a few times. This chain links TRBV7-6 with TRBJ1-6; no clear D. Germline CDR1 and CDR2: SGHVS and FNYEAQ. The germline V and J ends were trimmed by 3 bases and 2 bases, with 11 bases remaining between them. CDR3 length equals 16 residues. The CDR3 here is CASSFSSLPYNSPLHF. CDR3 coding DNA: TGTGCCAGCAGCTTCAGTAGTCTCCCCTATAATTCACCCCTCCACTTT.

The chain uses TRBV29-1 and TRBJ2-1; 7 bases fit TRBD2. The germline V gene encodes CDR1 SQVTM and CDR2 ANQGSEA. The length of the CDR3 is 13 residues. With 2 bases clipped from V and 4 bases from J, the junction kept 2 bases outside the gene matches. In DNA form, the CDR3 reads TGCAGCGTTGAACCTAGCGGATACAATGAGCAGTTCTTC. It specifies CSVEPSGYNEQFF.